The clone carrying this T cell receptor beta chain showed up just a few times. What it recognizes is unknown. This CDR3 spans 15 amino acids. The germline V gene has CDR1 MNHEY and CDR2 SVGEGT. Germline trimming cut 5 bases from V and 6 bases from J; bases unmatched to any gene: 8. This entry is derived from a study of regulatory T cells in long-lasting Graves disease. Overall study findings and caveats: Patients with persistent disease showed a bias toward TRBV28, TRBJ1-2 and TRBJ2-5.

Noted time point: newly diagnosed GD, antithyroid drugs for less than 3 months. Isolated PBMC RNA provided the starting material for the TCR library. Arm-PCR of CDR3 regions and iRepertoire HTBI primers were used to build TCR beta libraries. TCRdb passed the multiplex PCR reads through MiXCR, listing each CDR3 protein once. The sample has 560,000 or so distinct CDR3 sequences, about 16% seen once. The data also belong to a second study, concerning T cells in Graves' hyperthyroidism and ophthalmopathy. Turning to that study: Patients were excluded for uncontrolled infection, other autoimmune disease, pregnancy or lactation. Expanded thyroid clonotypes (above 0.001) were mostly also found in blood.

The rearrangement uses TRBV6-2 or TRBV6-3 and TRBJ2-3; 10 nucleotides line up with TRBD1. The sequence came from a man between 18 and 35 years old with Graves disease. This material consisted of peripheral blood mononuclear cells (PBMCs), taken at new diagnosis, from a patient treated with antithyroid drugs. The CDR3 spells CASSDPTGGRDTQYF. CDR3 DNA: TGTGCCAGCAGTGACCCGACAGGGGGCCGCGATACGCAGTATTTT.